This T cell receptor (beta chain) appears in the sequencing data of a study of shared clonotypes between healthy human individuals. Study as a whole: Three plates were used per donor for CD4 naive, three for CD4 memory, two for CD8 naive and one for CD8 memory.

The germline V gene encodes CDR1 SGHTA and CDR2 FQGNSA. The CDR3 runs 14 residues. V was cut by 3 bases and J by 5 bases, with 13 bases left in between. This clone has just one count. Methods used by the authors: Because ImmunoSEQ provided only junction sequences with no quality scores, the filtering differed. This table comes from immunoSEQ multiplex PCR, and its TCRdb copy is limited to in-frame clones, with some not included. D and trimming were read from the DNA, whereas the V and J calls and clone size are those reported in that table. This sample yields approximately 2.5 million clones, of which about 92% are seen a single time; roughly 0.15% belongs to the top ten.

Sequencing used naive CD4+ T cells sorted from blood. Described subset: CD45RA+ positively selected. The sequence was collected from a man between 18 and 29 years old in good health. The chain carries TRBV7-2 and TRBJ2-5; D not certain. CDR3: CASSFYSQTETQYF. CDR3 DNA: TGTGCCAGCAGCTTTTACTCCCAGACGGAGACCCAGTACTTC.